What follows is one T cell receptor (beta chain) and its context. Data came from immunoSEQ multiplex PCR; TCRdb stores just in-frame clones and leaves some out. The sample carries around 77,000 clones, over 80% recorded once. The data originate from a study of control samples from healthy donors and cancer patients. The CDR3 has 14 amino acids. Trimming pared 2 bases from V and 4 bases from J, leaving 9 bases between. Looked up from germline, CDR1 is SGHNT and CDR2 is YYREEE (reference sequence). The chain has TRBV5-4 and TRBJ2-2; D gene uncertain. The sequenced material came from blood. The TCR was taken from a woman aged 60-75 years in good health. CDR3 region: CASSLVLGTGELFF. Written as DNA, the CDR3 is TGTGCCAGCAGCTTAGTGCTGGGCACCGGGGAGCTGTTTTTT.